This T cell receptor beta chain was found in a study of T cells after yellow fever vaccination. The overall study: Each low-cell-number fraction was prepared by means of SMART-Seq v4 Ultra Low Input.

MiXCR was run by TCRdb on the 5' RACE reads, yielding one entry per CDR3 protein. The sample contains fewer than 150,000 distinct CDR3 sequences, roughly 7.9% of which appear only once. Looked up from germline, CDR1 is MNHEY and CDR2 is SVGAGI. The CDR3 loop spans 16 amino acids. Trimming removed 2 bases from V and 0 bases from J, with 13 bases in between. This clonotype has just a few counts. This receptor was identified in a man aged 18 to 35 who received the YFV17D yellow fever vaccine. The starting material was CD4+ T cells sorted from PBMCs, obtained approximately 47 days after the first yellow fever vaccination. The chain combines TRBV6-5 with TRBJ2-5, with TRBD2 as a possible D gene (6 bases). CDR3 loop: CASSYRRGSHQETQYF. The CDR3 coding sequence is TGTGCCAGCAGTTACCGTCGGGGGAGCCACCAAGAGACCCAGTACTTC.